The 29 T cell receptor beta chains in this list originate from one sample, sequenced in a study of OX40 agonist ivuxolimab in advanced cancers. Assay: immunoSEQ multiplex PCR; the TCRdb copy retains only in-frame clones and omits some. The sample includes approximately 87,000 clones, just over 85% seen only once; the top ten take about 4%. Sequences were derived from CD4+ or CD8+ T cells sorted from blood, sampled in a trial of the OX40 agonist ivuxolimab. The receptors shown here come from an adult with an advanced solid tumor such as melanoma, head and neck, liver or kidney cancer.

The genes are TRBV28 and TRBJ2-1; 10 bases align to TRBD2. The length of the CDR3 is 17 residues. The J segment lost 0 bases and the V segment lost 4 bases, leaving 6 bases of the junction unmatched. Looked up from germline, CDR1 is MDHEN and CDR2 is SYDVKM. CDR3 sequence: CASSSSSSGSSYNEQFF. The CDR3 DNA is TGTGCCAGCAGTTCCTCATCTAGCGGGAGCTCCTACAATGAGCAGTTCTTC.

The rearrangement uses TRBV28 and TRBJ1-5, with TRBD1 matching 10 bases. Trimming took 6 bases from V and 7 from J; bases not matched to a gene: 9. Germline CDR1 reads MDHEN; CDR2 reads SYDVKM. This CDR3 is 15 amino acids long. CDR3 residues: CASSPRTGGGQPQHF. CDR3 bases: TGTGCCAGCAGCCCTCGGACAGGGGGAGGACAGCCCCAGCATTTT.

V gene TRBV7-9 combines with J gene TRBJ1-2; D unclear. V was clipped by 1 base and J by 5 bases, with 5 bases between them. This CDR3 contains 12 residues. Germline loops: CDR1 SEHNR, CDR2 FQNEAQ (reference sequence). In DNA, the CDR3 is TGTGCCAGCAGCTTAGACGGATATGGCTACACCTTC. Residues: CASSLDGYGYTF.

This rearrangement joins TRBV29-1 to TRBJ2-3; D remains ambiguous. CDR3 length: 13 amino acids. V lost 4 bases to trimming and J lost 0 bases, with 8 bases between them. From germline, CDR1 is SQVTM and CDR2 ANQGSEA. The CDR3 DNA is TGCAGCGTTGGGACGGCCAGCACAGATACGCAGTATTTT. This codes for CSVGTASTDTQYF.

This CDR3 is CASSLLSGGDGSYNEQFF. The CDR3 DNA reads as TGTGCCAGCAGCTTATTGTCAGGGGGCGACGGGTCCTACAATGAGCAGTTCTTC. The genes are TRBV7-8 and TRBJ2-1; 8 nucleotides line up with TRBD1. Germline values: CDR1 SGHVS, CDR2 FQNEAQ. The length of the CDR3 is 18 residues. With 2 bases clipped from V and 1 base from J, the junction kept 10 bases outside the gene matches.

The J gene is TRBJ1-2, the V gene TRBV5-1; TRBD1 matches 10 bases. The CDR3 consists of 16 residues. The trim removed 2 bases at V and 0 bases at J, leaving 4 bases unmatched. Germline-derived CDR1 and CDR2 are SGHRS and YFSETQ. The CDR3 DNA sequence: TGCGCCAGCAGCTTAGGGACAGGGGTTCCTAACTATGGCTACACCTTC. This encodes CASSLGTGVPNYGYTF.

The CDR3 sequence is CASSIDRGNTEAFF. The CDR3 nucleotides are TGTGCCAGTAGTATAGATCGCGGGAACACTGAAGCTTTCTTT. This sequence joins TRBV19 and TRBJ1-1; D is uncertain. The CDR3 consists of 14 residues. Germline CDR1 is LNHDA and CDR2 is SQIVND (reference sequence). Trimming cost V 0 bases and J 1 base, with 6 bases left between them. The variable domain in full, completed from reference TRBV19 and TRBJ1-1, reads DGGITQSPKYLFRKEGQNVTLSCEQNLNHDAMYWYRQDPGQGLRLIYYSQIVNDFQKGDIAEGYSVSREKKESFPLTVTSAQKNPTAFYLCASSIDRGNTEAFFGQGTRLTVV.

The chain combines TRBV4-2 with TRBJ1-2; no firm D call. Germline CDR1 reads LGHNA; CDR2 reads YNFKEQ. The CDR3 is made up of 15 amino acids. Deletions cut 0 bases from V and 3 bases from J, with 11 bases between. The CDR3 bases are TGTGCCAGCAGCCAAGAGGGTTCACGAGACTATGGCTACACCTTC. Translation gives CASSQEGSRDYGYTF.

This clone was seen a handful of times. The chain uses TRBV11-2 and TRBJ2-7, with TRBD1 as a possible D gene (5 bases). V was trimmed by 5 bases and J by 4 bases, leaving 9 bases between them. This CDR3 is built from 12 residues. CDR1 and CDR2 (germline): SGHAT, FQNNGV. In DNA form, the CDR3 reads TGTGCCAGCAGCCAGGGTAGTTACGAGCAGTACTTC. It translates to CASSQGSYEQYF.

This clone was observed once. V is TRBV7-2 and J is TRBJ2-1; 8 bases align to TRBD2. The junction had 4 bases not matched to a gene; V was cut back by 2 bases and J by 4 bases. CDR3 length: 15 amino acids. The germline V gene encodes CDR1 SGHTA and CDR2 FQGNSA. For the CDR3, the DNA is TGTGCCAGCAGCTTACTAGCGGGCTTTTACAATGAGCAGTTCTTC. Translated, it gives CASSLLAGFYNEQFF.

The chain combines TRBV6-1 with TRBJ2-7, with D maybe TRBD2 (6 bases). The germline V and J ends were trimmed by 7 bases and 4 bases, with 11 bases remaining between them. The germline V gene has CDR1 MNHNS and CDR2 SASEGT. The CDR3 spans 12 residues. DNA for the CDR3: TGTGCCAGCACTCGGACTAATTACGAGCAGTACTTC. Translated: CASTRTNYEQYF.

The table lists this clone with a few counts. The chain carries TRBV15 and TRBJ2-4; no clear D gene. Germline V gives CDR1 LNHNV, CDR2 YYDKDF (reference sequence). Trimming shortened V by 1 base and J by 0 bases, and 4 bases separated the two germline ends. CDR3 length: 14 residues. The CDR3 protein is CATSRAIAKNIQYF. CDR3 DNA: TGTGCCACCAGCAGAGCCATAGCCAAAAACATTCAGTACTTC.

The chain employs TRBV5-1 and TRBJ2-1, with 11 bases identical to TRBD2. The germline gives CDR1 SGHRS, CDR2 YFSETQ. The CDR3 is made up of 16 amino acids. With V trimmed by 0 bases and J by 6 bases, 5 bases remained unmatched. CDR3 in amino acids: CASSLETSGSVNEQFF. CDR3 nucleotides: TGCGCCAGCAGCTTGGAAACTAGCGGGAGTGTCAATGAGCAGTTCTTC.

This clone was observed a handful of times. The chain uses TRBV5-1 and TRBJ2-5; unclear D gene. Trimming took off 0 bases at V and 2 bases at J, with 8 bases between the two ends. This CDR3 is 14 amino acids long. Germline lookup yields CDR1 SGHRS and CDR2 YFSETQ. The DNA for the CDR3 is TGCGCCAGCAGCTTGGCCGGCGGACAAGAGACCCAGTACTTC. Its protein is CASSLAGGQETQYF.

This sequence joins TRBV15 and TRBJ2-7; 10 nucleotides line up with TRBD2. Germline V gene lookup returns CDR1 LNHNV and CDR2 YYDKDF (reference sequence). With V trimmed by 1 base and J by 0 bases, 0 bases remained unmatched. This CDR3 has 15 residues. CDR3 protein: CATSRGTSGSYEQYF. In DNA form, the CDR3 reads TGTGCCACCAGCAGAGGGACTAGCGGCTCCTACGAGCAGTACTTC.

This chain links TRBV28 with TRBJ2-1; TRBD1 is a possible D gene (6 bases). V dropped 5 bases and J dropped 7 bases, with 15 bases sitting between them. CDR1 is MDHEN, CDR2 SYDVKM, per germline. The CDR3 contains 14 residues. The CDR3 DNA reads as TGTGCCAGCAGTCACTACAGGGAAGGGAATGAGCAGTTCTTC. Its protein is CASSHYREGNEQFF.

The CDR3 sequence: CASSPPYGKNIQYF. In nucleotides, the CDR3 is TGTGCCAGCTCACCACCGTACGGCAAAAACATTCAGTACTTC. The chain recombines TRBV18 with TRBJ2-4; D is undetermined. CDR1 is KGHSH and CDR2 is LQKENI in the germline V gene. V lost 0 bases to trimming and J lost 3 bases, with 6 bases between them. The CDR3 runs 14 residues. Based on the CDR3 plus reference TRBV18 and TRBJ2-4, the full variable domain is NAGVMQNPRHLVRRRGQEARLRCSPMKGHSHVYWYRQLPEEGLKFMVYLQKENIIDESGMPKERFSAEFPKEGPSILRIQQVVRGDSAAYFCASSPPYGKNIQYFGAGTRLSVL.

The V call is TRBV30, the J call TRBJ2-3; TRBD1 aligns across 12 bases. The germline CDR1 and CDR2 sequences are GTSNPN and SVGIG (reference sequence). J lost 2 bases, V lost 3 bases, and 0 bases had no gene match. The CDR3 is 14 residues long. The CDR3 loop is CAWRGQGATDTQYF. As DNA, the CDR3 is TGTGCCTGGAGGGGACAGGGGGCCACAGATACGCAGTATTTT.

The chain joins TRBV30 to TRBJ2-3; 8 bases agree with TRBD2. The CDR3 spans 15 residues. The V segment lost 3 bases and the J segment 0 bases; nucleotides outside the gene matches: 5. Per germline, CDR1 GTSNPN and CDR2 SVGIG (reference sequence). In nucleotides, the CDR3 is TGTGCCTGGAGGGAGTCTAGCGGGAGCACAGATACGCAGTATTTT. This encodes CAWRESSGSTDTQYF.

The V call is TRBV2, the J call TRBJ2-1; D not certain. Germline values: CDR1 SNHLY, CDR2 FYNNEI. The CDR3 is made up of 14 amino acids. Trimming cost V 7 bases and J 3 bases, with 13 bases left between them. The CDR3 loop reads CASNILGFYNEQFF. The CDR3 DNA reads as TGTGCCAGCAATATCCTAGGATTCTACAATGAGCAGTTCTTC.

The J gene is TRBJ2-1, the V gene TRBV7-2, with D maybe TRBD1 (5 bases). This CDR3 is built from 15 residues. V was clipped by 5 bases and J by 0 bases, with 11 bases between them. The germline CDR1 and CDR2 sequences are SGHTA and FQGNSA. CDR3 loop: CASSARQISYNEQFF. The DNA of the CDR3 is TGTGCCAGCAGCGCCCGACAGATCTCCTACAATGAGCAGTTCTTC.

The chain joins TRBV5-1 to TRBJ2-1; 9 bases are shared with TRBD2. CDR1 is SGHRS and CDR2 is YFSETQ in the germline V gene. V lost 0 bases and J lost 3; bases outside the gene matches: 1. CDR3 length equals 15 residues. In DNA form, the CDR3 reads TGCGCCAGCAGCTTGGTAGCGGGAGTCTACAATGAGCAGTTCTTC. This translates into CASSLVAGVYNEQFF.

On this clone: A junction end diverges from the germline sequence, so it may reflect a read error. The genes are TRBV11-3 and TRBJ2-2; D is unclear. Germline loops: CDR1 SGHNT, CDR2 YENEEA. The CDR3 covers 13 residues. CDR3 residues: CASSLDPAGELFF. CDR3 sequence (DNA): TGTGCCAGCAGCCTAGACCCGGCCGGGGAGCTGTTTTTT.

The chain recombines TRBV2 with TRBJ2-5, with 7 bases matching TRBD1. Per germline, CDR1 SNHLY and CDR2 FYNNEI. The CDR3 loop spans 11 amino acids. J gave up 5 bases and V 11 bases, and 5 bases lay outside the gene matches. In DNA, the CDR3 is TGTGCCTCAAGGGGGCAGGAGACCCAGTACTTC. Amino acid sequence: CASRGQETQYF.

The chain uses TRBV9 and TRBJ2-1; 8 bases are shared with TRBD2. Germline loops: CDR1 SGDLS, CDR2 YYNGEE. The CDR3 is 16 amino acids. Unmatched junction bases numbered 12, after V lost 3 bases and J lost 7 bases. The DNA of the CDR3 is TGTGCCAGCAGCGCCATAACTAGCGGATGGGGTAATGAGCAGTTCTTC. Translation: CASSAITSGWGNEQFF.

This chain links TRBV18 with TRBJ1-6, with TRBD1 as a possible D gene (5 bases). Germline lookup yields CDR1 KGHSH and CDR2 LQKENI. CDR3 length: 15 residues. Trimming stripped 5 bases from V and 7 bases from J, with 15 bases between. The CDR3 sequence: CASSETGPRNSPLHF. The CDR3 DNA sequence: TGTGCCAGCTCAGAGACGGGGCCTAGGAATTCACCCCTCCACTTT.

The chain carries TRBV6-5 and TRBJ2-3; a weak D match, TRBD1 (5 bases). The CDR3 is made up of 14 amino acids. Germline assignment: CDR1 MNHEY and CDR2 SVGAGI. V lost 6 bases and J lost 0, with 10 bases in between. CDR3 bases: TGTGCCAGCAGACCAGGGTTTAGCACAGATACGCAGTATTTT. This gives the protein CASRPGFSTDTQYF.

The chain joins TRBV6-1 to TRBJ1-1; D unclear. The V gene's germline CDR1 is MNHNS and CDR2 SASEGT. Trimming took off 1 base at V and 0 bases at J, with 9 bases between the two ends. The CDR3 has 15 residues. CDR3 in DNA: TGTGCCAGCAGTGAAGGGGAACGGATGAACACTGAAGCTTTCTTT. This translates into CASSEGERMNTEAFF.

This clone was observed many times. The chain combines TRBV5-4 with TRBJ2-5; 13 nucleotides align to TRBD2. The germline gives CDR1 SGHNT, CDR2 YYREEE (reference sequence). This CDR3 contains 16 residues. V dropped 4 bases and J dropped 2; count of bases not matched to a gene: 5. The CDR3 protein is CASSLKLAGGQETQYF. As DNA, the CDR3 is TGTGCCAGCAGCCTAAAACTAGCGGGAGGGCAAGAGACCCAGTACTTC.